This T cell receptor beta chain was recorded in a study of cytomegalovirus exposure and HLA in healthy donors. Findings and limits, study-wide: Later analysis suggested links between common viral pathogens and several top significant clusters. In the analysis, some V segments, TRBV6-2 and TRBV6-3 included, were excluded as indistinguishable. According to the study, around 160 TCR beta chains were cytomegalovirus-associated.

Remarks on this clone: Its antigen remains unidentified.

Germline lookup yields CDR1 LGHNA and CDR2 YNFKEQ. The CDR3 spans 17 residues. Trimming took 3 bases from V and 8 from J; bases not matched to a gene: 14. This PCR relied on a set of 60 Vbeta primers and 13 Jbeta primers. Generated by immunoSEQ multiplex PCR, the TCRdb table keeps only in-frame clones and is missing some. The sample has about 19,000 clones, under 90% seen once. This TCR derives from a human donor in good health. Sequencing used PBMCs. The chain uses TRBV4-2 and TRBJ2-1; 9 bases align to TRBD2. CDR3 loop: CASSQTPTSGFGDEQFF. Here the CDR3 DNA reads TGTGCCAGCAGCCAGACTCCCACTAGCGGGTTTGGGGATGAGCAGTTCTTC.